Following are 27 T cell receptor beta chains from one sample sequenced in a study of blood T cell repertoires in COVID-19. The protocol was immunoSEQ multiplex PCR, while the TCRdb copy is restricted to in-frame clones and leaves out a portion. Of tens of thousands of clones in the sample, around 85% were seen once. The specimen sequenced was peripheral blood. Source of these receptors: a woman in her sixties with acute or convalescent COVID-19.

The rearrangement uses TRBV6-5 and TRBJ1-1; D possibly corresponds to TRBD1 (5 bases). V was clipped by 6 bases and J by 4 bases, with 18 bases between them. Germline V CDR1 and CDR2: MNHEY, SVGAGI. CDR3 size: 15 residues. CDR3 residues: CASRLEAGWGTEAFF. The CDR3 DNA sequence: TGTGCCAGCAGATTAGAGGCAGGGTGGGGCACTGAAGCTTTCTTT.

The CDR3, as DNA: TGTGCCAGCAGTTGGGGGGCTGAAGCTTTCTTT. Its translation: CASSWGAEAFF. The chain carries TRBV27 and TRBJ1-1; D possibly corresponds to TRBD1 (5 bases). Trimming cost V 4 bases and J 6 bases, with 6 bases left between them. CDR1 is MNHEY and CDR2 is SMNVEV in the germline V gene (reference sequence). The CDR3 covers 11 residues.

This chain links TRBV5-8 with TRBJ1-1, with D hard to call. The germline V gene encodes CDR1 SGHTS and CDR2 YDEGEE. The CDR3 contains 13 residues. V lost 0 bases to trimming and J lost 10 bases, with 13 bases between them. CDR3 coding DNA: TGTGCCAGCAGCTTGGTTATCAGCACGGGAGCTTTCTTT. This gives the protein CASSLVISTGAFF.

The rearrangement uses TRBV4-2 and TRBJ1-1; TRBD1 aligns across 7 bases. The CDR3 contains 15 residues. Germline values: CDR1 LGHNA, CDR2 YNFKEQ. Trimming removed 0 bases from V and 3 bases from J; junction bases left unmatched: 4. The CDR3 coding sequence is TGTGCCAGCAGCCAAGAACCCCAGGGGGACACTGAAGCTTTCTTT. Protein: CASSQEPQGDTEAFF.

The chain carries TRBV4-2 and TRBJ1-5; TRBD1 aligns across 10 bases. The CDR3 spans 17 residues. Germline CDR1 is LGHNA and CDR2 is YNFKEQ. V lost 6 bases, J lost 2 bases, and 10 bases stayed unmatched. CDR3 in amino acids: CASSPNPGTGGNQPQHF. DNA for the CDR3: TGTGCCAGCAGTCCCAACCCCGGGACAGGGGGCAATCAGCCCCAGCATTTT.

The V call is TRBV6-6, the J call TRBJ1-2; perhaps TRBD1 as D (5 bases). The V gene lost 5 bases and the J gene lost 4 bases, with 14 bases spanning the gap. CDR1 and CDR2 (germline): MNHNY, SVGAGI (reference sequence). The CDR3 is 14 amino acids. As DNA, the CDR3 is TGTGCCAGCAGTCCCCCGGGGGGGGGCTATGGCTACACCTTC. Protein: CASSPPGGGYGYTF.

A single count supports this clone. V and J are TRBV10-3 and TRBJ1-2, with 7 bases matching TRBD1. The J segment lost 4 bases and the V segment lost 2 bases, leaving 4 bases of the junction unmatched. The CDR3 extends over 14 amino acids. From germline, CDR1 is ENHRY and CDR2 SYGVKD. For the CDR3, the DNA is TGTGCCATCAGTGAGGAAAAGGGGGCCTATGGCTACACCTTC. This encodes CAISEEKGAYGYTF.

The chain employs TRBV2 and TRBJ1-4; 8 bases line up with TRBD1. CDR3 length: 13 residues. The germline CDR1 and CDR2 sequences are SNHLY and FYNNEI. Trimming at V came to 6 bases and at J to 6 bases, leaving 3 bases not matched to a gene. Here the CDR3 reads CASRQGADEKLFF. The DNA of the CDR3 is TGTGCCAGCAGGCAGGGGGCGGATGAAAAACTGTTTTTT. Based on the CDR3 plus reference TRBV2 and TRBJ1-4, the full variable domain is EPEVTQTPSHQVTQMGQEVILRCVPISNHLYFYWYRQILGQKVEFLVSFYNNEISEKSEIFDDQFSVERPDGSNFTLKIRSTKLEDSAMYFCASRQGADEKLFFGSGTQLSVL.

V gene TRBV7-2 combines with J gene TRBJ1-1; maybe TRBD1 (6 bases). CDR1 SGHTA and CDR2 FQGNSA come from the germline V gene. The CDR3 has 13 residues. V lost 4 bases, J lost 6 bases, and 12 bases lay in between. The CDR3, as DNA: TGTGCCAGCAGCTCTTGGGGGGGCTCTGAAGCTTTCTTT. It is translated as CASSSWGGSEAFF.

CDR3: CASSPGTSGFSTDTQYF. CDR3 DNA: TGCGCCAGCAGCCCGGGGACTAGCGGGTTCAGCACAGATACGCAGTATTTT. The genes are TRBV5-1 and TRBJ2-3, with 12 bases matching TRBD2. CDR1 is SGHRS, CDR2 YFSETQ, per germline. The CDR3 spans 17 residues. Germline trimming cut 4 bases from V and 0 bases from J; bases unmatched to any gene: 6.

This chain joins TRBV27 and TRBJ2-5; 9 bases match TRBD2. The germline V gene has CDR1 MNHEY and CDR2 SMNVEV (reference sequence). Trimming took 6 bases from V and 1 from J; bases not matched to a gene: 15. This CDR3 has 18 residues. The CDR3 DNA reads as TGTGCCAGCAGCCCTAGGGGTAGCGGGGGAGAGCTCCAAGAGACCCAGTACTTC. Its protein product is CASSPRGSGGELQETQYF.

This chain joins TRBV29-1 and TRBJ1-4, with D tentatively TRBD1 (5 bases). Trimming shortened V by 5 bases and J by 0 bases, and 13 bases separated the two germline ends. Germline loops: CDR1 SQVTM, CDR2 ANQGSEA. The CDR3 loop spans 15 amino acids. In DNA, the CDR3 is TGCAGCGTTCTGCGGGGGACGGCAACTAATGAAAAACTGTTTTTT. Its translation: CSVLRGTATNEKLFF.

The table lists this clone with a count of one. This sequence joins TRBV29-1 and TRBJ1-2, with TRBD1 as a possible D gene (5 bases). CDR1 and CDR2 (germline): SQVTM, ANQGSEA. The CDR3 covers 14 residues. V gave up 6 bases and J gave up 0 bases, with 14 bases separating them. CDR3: CSVEVDSTNYGYTF. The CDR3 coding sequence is TGCAGCGTCGAGGTCGACAGTACTAACTATGGCTACACCTTC.

In nucleotides, the CDR3 is TGTGCCAGCAGTGAAGCGCTTCAGGTGAAAGATACGCAGTATTTT. It translates to CASSEALQVKDTQYF. This sequence joins TRBV2 and TRBJ2-3; D remains ambiguous. The length of the CDR3 is 15 residues. The V gene's germline CDR1 is SNHLY and CDR2 FYNNEI. The V gene lost 0 bases and the J gene lost 5 bases, with 12 bases spanning the gap.

This chain's CDR3 is CASSPTGRQGYSGANVLTF. The CDR3 DNA is TGTGCCAGCAGCCCAACCGGGCGACAGGGGTACTCTGGGGCCAACGTCCTGACTTTC. The chain has TRBV7-9 and TRBJ2-6; TRBD1 aligns across 8 bases. Trimming took 5 bases from V and 0 from J; bases not matched to a gene: 12. Germline CDR1 is SEHNR and CDR2 is FQNEAQ (reference sequence). The length of the CDR3 is 19 residues. The variable domain in full, completed from reference TRBV7-9 and TRBJ2-6, reads DTGVSQNPRHKITKRGQNVTFRCDPISEHNRLYWYRQTLGQGPEFLTYFQNEAQLEKSRLLSDRFSAERPKGSFSTLEIQRTEQGDSAMYLCASSPTGRQGYSGANVLTFGAGSRLTVL.

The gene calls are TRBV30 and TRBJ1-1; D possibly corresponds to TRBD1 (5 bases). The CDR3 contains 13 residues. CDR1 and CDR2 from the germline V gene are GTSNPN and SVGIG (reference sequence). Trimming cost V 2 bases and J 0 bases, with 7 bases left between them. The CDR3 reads CAWSKGLNTEAFF. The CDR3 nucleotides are TGTGCCTGGAGTAAGGGGTTGAACACTGAAGCTTTCTTT.

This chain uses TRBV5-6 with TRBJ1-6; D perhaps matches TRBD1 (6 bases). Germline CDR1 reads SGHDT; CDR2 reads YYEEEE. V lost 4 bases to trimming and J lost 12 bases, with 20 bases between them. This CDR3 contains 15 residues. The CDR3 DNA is TGTGCCAGCAGCACCTGGACAGTCCGAATTGGACCCCTCCACTTT. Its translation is CASSTWTVRIGPLHF.

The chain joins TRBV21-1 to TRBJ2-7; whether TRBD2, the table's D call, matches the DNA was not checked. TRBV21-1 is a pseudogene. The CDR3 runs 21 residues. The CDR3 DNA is TGTGCCAGCAGCACCGGCAAGCCAAACCTTATGGAGCGGACTACCCCCTACGAGCAGTACTTC. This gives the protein CASSTGKPNLMERTTPYEQYF.

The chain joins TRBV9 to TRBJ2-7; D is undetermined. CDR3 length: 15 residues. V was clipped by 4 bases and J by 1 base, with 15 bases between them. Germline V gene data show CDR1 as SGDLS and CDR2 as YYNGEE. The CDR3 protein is CASSPQQSPSYEQYF. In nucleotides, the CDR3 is TGTGCCAGCAGCCCCCAACAGTCGCCTTCCTACGAGCAGTACTTC.

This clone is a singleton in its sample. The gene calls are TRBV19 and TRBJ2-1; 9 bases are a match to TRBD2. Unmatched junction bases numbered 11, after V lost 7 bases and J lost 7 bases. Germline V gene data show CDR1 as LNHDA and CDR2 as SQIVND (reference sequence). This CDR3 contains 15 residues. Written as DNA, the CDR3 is TGTGCCAGTAATTATGGCGGGGGGGCGAGGAATGAGCAGTTCTTC. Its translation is CASNYGGGARNEQFF.

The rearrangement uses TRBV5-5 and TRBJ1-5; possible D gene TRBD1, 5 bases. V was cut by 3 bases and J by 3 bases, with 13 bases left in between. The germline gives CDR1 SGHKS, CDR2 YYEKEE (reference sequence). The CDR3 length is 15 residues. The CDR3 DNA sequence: TGTGCCAGCAGCTCCATCACAGGCTCCAATCAGCCCCAGCATTTT. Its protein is CASSSITGSNQPQHF.

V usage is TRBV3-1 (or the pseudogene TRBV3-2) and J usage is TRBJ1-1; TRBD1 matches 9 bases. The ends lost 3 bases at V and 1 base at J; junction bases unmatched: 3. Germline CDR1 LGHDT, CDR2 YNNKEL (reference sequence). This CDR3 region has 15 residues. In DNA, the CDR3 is TGTGCCAGCAGCCAGCCGGGACAGGGGAACACTGAAGCTTTCTTT. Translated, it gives CASSQPGQGNTEAFF.

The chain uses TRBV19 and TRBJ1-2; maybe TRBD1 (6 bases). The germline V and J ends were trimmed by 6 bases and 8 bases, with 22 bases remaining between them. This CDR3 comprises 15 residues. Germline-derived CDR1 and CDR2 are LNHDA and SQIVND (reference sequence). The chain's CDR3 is CASRLGQSNLGGYTF. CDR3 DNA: TGTGCCAGTAGGCTTGGACAGTCGAATCTAGGCGGCTACACCTTC.

The CDR3 is CASSQNAGGSPLHF. CDR3 nucleotide sequence: TGTGCCAGCTCACAAAACGCAGGGGGTTCACCCCTCCACTTT. This chain uses TRBV18 with TRBJ1-6; 7 bases line up with TRBD1. The CDR3 is 14 residues long. The germline CDR1 and CDR2 sequences are KGHSH and LQKENI. V lost 4 bases to trimming and J lost 9 bases; unmatched junction nucleotides: 6.

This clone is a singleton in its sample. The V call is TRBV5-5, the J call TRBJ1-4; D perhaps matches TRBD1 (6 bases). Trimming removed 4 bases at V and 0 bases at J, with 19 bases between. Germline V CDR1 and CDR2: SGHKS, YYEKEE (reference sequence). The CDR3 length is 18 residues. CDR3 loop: CASSHGQTSPATNEKLFF. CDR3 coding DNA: TGTGCCAGCAGCCATGGACAGACCTCCCCTGCAACTAATGAAAAACTGTTTTTT. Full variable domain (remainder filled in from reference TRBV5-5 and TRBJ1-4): DAGVTQSPTHLIKTRGQQVTLRCSPISGHKSVSWYQQVLGQGPQFIFQYYEKEERGRGNFPDRFSARQFPNYSSELNVNALLLGDSALYLCASSHGQTSPATNEKLFFGSGTQLSVL.

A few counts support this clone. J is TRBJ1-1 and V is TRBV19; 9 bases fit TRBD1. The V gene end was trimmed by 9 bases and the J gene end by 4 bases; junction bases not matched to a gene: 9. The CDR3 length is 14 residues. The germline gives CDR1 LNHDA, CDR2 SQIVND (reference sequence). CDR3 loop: CASNTGGASTEAFF. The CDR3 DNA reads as TGTGCCAGCAACACAGGGGGCGCATCCACTGAAGCTTTCTTT.

This chain's CDR3 is CASSQAGPSYNEQFF. DNA of the CDR3: TGTGCCAGCAGCCAAGCTGGGCCCTCCTACAATGAGCAGTTCTTC. This chain joins TRBV3-1 (or the pseudogene TRBV3-2) and TRBJ2-1, with unresolved D. V was cut by 1 base and J by 0 bases, with 7 bases left in between. CDR1 and CDR2 from the germline V gene are LGHDT and YNNKEL (reference sequence). This CDR3 contains 15 residues.